This T cell receptor (beta chain) came from a study of shared clonotypes between healthy human individuals. Background on the study: Serving as donors were two women and three men, whose ages spanned 18 to 49.

Study-wide points: Larger richness was generally estimated for naive than memory subsets. Represented diversity (both genetic and exposure-history) was limited by the small number of donors.

Replicate PCRs for sorted subsets used around 200 ng DNA; this equaled 25,000 to 30,000 T cell genomes. This table comes from immunoSEQ multiplex PCR, and its TCRdb copy is limited to in-frame clones, with some not included. The repertoire consists of about 2 million clones, with over 85% occurring once and the leading ten covering approximately 0.13%. V was shortened by 4 bases and J by 2 bases, with 3 bases between the two germline ends. Germline V gene lookup returns CDR1 MNHEY and CDR2 SVGAGI. The CDR3 totals 11 residues. Notes on this clone: Its specificity is not known. A much larger clone differs by one base, so this may be a read error. Other nucleotide sequences in the sample specify the same CDR3.

The chain links TRBV6-5 to TRBJ2-7; D unclear. The receptor was isolated from a man younger than 35 in good health. The sequenced sample consisted of naive CD4+ T cells sorted from blood. Regarding subset: CD45RA+ positively selected. The CDR3 region is CASSSPYEQYF. CDR3 sequence (DNA): TGTGCCAGCAGTTCTCCCTACGAGCAGTACTTC.